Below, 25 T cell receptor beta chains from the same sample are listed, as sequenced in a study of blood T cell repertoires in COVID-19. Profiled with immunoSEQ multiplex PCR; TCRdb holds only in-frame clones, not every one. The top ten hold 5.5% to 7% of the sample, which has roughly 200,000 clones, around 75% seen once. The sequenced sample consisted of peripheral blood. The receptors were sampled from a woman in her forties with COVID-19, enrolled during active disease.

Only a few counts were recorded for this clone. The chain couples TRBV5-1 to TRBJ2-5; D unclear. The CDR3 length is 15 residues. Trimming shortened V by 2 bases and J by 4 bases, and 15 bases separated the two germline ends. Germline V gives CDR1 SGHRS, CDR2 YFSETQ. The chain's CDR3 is CASSFLDVEAETQYF. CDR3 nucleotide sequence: TGCGCCAGCAGCTTTCTTGACGTCGAGGCAGAGACCCAGTACTTC.

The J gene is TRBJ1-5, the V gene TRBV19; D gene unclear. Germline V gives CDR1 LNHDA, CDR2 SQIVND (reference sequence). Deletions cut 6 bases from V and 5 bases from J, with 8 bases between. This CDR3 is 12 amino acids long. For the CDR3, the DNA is TGTGCCAGTAGGCTGGGAGATCAGCCCCAGCATTTT. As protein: CASRLGDQPQHF.

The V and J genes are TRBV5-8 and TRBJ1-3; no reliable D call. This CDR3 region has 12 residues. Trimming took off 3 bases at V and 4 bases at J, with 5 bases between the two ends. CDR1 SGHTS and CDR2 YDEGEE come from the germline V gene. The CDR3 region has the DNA TGTGCCAGCAGCTCCGGGGGAAACACCATATATTTT. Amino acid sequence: CASSSGGNTIYF.

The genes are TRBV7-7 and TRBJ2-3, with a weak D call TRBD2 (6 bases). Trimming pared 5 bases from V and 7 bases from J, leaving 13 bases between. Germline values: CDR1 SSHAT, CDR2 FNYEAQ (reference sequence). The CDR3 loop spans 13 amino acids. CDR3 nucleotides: TGTGCCAGCAGCCGGGGGATGGAAAATACGCAGTATTTT. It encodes CASSRGMENTQYF.

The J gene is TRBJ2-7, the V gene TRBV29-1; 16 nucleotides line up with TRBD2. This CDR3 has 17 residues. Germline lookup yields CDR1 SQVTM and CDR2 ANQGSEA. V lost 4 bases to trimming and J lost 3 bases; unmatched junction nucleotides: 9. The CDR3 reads CSVGGTSGRAGYYEQYF. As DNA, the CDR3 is TGCAGCGTTGGGGGGACTAGCGGGAGGGCAGGTTACTACGAGCAGTACTTC.

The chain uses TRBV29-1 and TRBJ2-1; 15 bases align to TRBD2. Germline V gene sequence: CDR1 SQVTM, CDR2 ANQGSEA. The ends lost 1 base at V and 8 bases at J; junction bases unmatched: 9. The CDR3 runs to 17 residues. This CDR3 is CSVEVWTSGRAVDEQFF. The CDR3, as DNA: TGCAGCGTTGAAGTATGGACTAGCGGGAGGGCCGTCGATGAGCAGTTCTTC.

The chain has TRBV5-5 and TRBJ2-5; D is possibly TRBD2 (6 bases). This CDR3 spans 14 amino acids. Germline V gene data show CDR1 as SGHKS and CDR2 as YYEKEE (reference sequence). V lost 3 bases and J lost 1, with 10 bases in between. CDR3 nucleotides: TGTGCCAGCAGCTGGCGGGGTGCCCAAGAGACCCAGTACTTC. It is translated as CASSWRGAQETQYF.

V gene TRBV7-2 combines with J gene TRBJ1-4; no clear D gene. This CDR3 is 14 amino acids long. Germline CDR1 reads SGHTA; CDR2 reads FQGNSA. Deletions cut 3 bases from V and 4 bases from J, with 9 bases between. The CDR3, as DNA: TGTGCCAGCAGCTTCTCGGGAGGTAATGAAAAACTGTTTTTT. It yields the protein CASSFSGGNEKLFF.

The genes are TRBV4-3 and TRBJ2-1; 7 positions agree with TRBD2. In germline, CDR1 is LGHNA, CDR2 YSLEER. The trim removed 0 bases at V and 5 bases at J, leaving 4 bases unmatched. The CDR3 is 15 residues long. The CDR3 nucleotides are TGCGCCAGCAGCCAAGAATGGGGGGGGGACAATGAGCAGTTCTTC. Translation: CASSQEWGGDNEQFF.

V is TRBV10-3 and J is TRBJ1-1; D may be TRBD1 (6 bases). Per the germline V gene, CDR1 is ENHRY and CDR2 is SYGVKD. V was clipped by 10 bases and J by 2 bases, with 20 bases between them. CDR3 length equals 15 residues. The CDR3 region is CATRGFGNLNTEAFF. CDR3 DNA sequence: TGTGCCACGAGGGGGTTTGGTAATTTAAACACTGAAGCTTTCTTT.

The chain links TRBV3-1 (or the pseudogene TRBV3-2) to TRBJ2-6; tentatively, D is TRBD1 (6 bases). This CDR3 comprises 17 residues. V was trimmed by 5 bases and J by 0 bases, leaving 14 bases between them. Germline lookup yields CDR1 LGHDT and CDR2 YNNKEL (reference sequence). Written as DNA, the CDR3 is TGTGCCAGCAGCATCGAGGGGGTTGTCTCTGGGGCCAACGTCCTGACTTTC. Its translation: CASSIEGVVSGANVLTF.

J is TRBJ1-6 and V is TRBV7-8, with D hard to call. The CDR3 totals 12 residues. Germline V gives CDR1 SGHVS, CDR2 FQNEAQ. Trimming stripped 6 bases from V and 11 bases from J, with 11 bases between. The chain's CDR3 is CASSWAETPLHF. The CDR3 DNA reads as TGTGCCAGCAGTTGGGCCGAGACACCCCTCCACTTT.

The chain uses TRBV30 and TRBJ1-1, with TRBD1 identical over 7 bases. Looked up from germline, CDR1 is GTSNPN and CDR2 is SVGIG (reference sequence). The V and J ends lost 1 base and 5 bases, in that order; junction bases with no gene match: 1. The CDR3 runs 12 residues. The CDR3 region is CAWSARGTEAFF. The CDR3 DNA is TGTGCCTGGAGTGCCAGGGGGACTGAAGCTTTCTTT.

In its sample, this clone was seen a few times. The chain's CDR3 is CASSLGTSGSGEQFF. In DNA form, the CDR3 reads TGTGCCAGCAGCTTGGGTACTAGCGGGAGTGGTGAGCAGTTCTTC. The chain links TRBV5-4 to TRBJ2-1, with 11 bases identical to TRBD2. Trimming removed 0 bases from V and 9 bases from J; junction bases left unmatched: 5. Germline V lookup: CDR1 SGHNT, CDR2 YYREEE (reference sequence). This CDR3 comprises 15 residues.

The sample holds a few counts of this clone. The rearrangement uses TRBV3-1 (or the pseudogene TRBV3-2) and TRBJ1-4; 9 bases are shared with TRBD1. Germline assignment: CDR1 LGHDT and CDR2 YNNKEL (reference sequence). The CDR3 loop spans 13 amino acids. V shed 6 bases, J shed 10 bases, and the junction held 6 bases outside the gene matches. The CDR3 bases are TGTGCCAGCAGATCCGGACAGGGGAGAAAACTGTTTTTT. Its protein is CASRSGQGRKLFF.

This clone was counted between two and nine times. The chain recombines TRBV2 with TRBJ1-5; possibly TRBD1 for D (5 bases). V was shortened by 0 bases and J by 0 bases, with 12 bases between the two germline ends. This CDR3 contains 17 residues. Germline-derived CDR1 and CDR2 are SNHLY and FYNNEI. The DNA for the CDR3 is TGTGCCAGCAGTGAAGCGTCTGACAGTTCTAGCAATCAGCCCCAGCATTTT. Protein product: CASSEASDSSSNQPQHF.

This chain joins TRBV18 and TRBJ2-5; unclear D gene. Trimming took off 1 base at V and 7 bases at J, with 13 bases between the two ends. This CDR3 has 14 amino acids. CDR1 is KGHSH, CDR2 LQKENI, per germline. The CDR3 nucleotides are TGTGCCAGCTCACCACTTACTACCCCGGGGACCCAGTACTTC. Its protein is CASSPLTTPGTQYF.

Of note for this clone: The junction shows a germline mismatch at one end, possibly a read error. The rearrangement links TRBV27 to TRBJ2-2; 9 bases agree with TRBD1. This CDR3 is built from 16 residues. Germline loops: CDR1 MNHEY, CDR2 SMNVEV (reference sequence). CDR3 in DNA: TGTGCCAGCAGTCTATCGGCCGGGACAGGGATCGGGGAGCTGTTTTTT. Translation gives CASSLSAGTGIGELFF.

The CDR3 spells CASSLGRERGYTF. The CDR3 DNA reads as TGTGCCAGCAGCTTAGGGAGGGAAAGAGGCTACACCTTC. The chain employs TRBV7-3 and TRBJ1-2; D remains ambiguous. V was cut by 2 bases and J by 8 bases, with 12 bases left in between. Germline CDR1 reads SGHTA; CDR2 reads FQGTGA. There are 13 residues in the CDR3.

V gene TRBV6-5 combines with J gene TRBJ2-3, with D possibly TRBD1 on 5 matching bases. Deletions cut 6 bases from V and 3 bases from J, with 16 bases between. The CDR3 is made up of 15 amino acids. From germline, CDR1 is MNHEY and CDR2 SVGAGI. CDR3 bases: TGTGCCAGCAGCCCGAATGGGCAGGGAACAGATACGCAGTATTTT. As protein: CASSPNGQGTDTQYF.

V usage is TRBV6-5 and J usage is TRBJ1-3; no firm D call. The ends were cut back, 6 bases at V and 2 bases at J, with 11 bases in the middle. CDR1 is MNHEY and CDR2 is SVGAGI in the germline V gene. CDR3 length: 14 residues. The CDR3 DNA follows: TGTGCCAGCAGGGTGGGTGAGGCTGGAAACACCATATATTTT. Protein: CASRVGEAGNTIYF.

The CDR3 spells CASSPPTSGRSYEQYF. CDR3 in DNA: TGTGCCAGCAGCCCGCCGACTAGCGGGAGGAGTTACGAGCAGTACTTC. V gene TRBV7-2 combines with J gene TRBJ2-7, with 13 positions matching TRBD2. The CDR3 extends over 16 amino acids. Germline V lookup: CDR1 SGHTA, CDR2 FQGNSA. The J segment lost 4 bases and the V segment lost 5 bases, leaving 8 bases of the junction unmatched.

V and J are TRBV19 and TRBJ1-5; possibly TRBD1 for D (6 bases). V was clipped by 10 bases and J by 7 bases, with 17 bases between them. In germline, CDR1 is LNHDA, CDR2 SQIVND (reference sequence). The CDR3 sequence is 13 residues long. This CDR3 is CATDSGVWQPQHF. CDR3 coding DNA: TGTGCCACCGATTCAGGGGTTTGGCAGCCCCAGCATTTT.

The CDR3 DNA reads as TGTGCCAGCAGCGCCCTCGGGACTAGCGGGGGCCCTGGGAATGAGCAGTTCTTC. Its protein product is CASSALGTSGGPGNEQFF. J is TRBJ2-1 and V is TRBV9, with 14 bases identical to TRBD2. Germline CDR1 SGDLS, CDR2 YYNGEE. The CDR3 is made up of 18 amino acids. Trimming took 3 bases from V and 7 from J; bases not matched to a gene: 12.

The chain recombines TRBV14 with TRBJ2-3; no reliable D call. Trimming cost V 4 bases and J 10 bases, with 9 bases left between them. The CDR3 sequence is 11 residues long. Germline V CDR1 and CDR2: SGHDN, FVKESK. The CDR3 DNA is TGTGCCAGCAGCCGTCACTACGCGCAGTATTTT. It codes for CASSRHYAQYF.